The clone carrying this TCR beta chain was recorded many times. The data are from a study of breast tumors, draining lymph nodes, adjacent tissues. Axillary draining lymph nodes of breast cancer patients supplied the node samples. MiXCR was run by TCRdb on the multiplex PCR reads, yielding one entry per CDR3 protein. The sample holds about 110,000 distinct CDR3 sequences; approximately 28% are singletons and the top ten take approximately 5%. The receptor comes from a female donor with breast cancer. Some clones in this sample may be carry-over from other donors' samples. Sequencing input: axillary lymph node tissue.

The CDR3 DNA reads TGTGCCTGGAGTTGGGAGTCCTACGAGCAGTACTTC. Translation: CAWSWESYEQYF. The chain recombines TRBV30 with TRBJ2-7; weak D call: TRBD2 (5 bases). Germline V CDR1 and CDR2: GTSNPN, SVGIG (reference sequence). V was shortened by 2 bases and J by 1 base, with 6 bases between the two germline ends. This CDR3 spans 12 amino acids.